The T cell receptor beta chain under discussion was sequenced for a study of shared clonotypes between healthy human individuals. Study results and caveats: Investigators collected only blood, and repertoires in tissues likely differ.

TCRdb keeps only in-frame clones here, not all; method: immunoSEQ multiplex PCR. The table shows 400,000 to 600,000 clones, with roughly 83% occurring only once. In regard to this clone: Antigen: not known.

This CDR3 is built from 17 residues. The V and J ends lost 4 bases and 1 base, in that order; junction bases with no gene match: 8. Germline V lookup: CDR1 LGHNA, CDR2 YNFKEQ. Material for sequencing was PBMCs. This chain links TRBV4-2 with TRBJ2-3; 10 bases are shared with TRBD1. This TCR came from a woman aged 40 to 55 in good health. Some clones in this sample may be carry-over from other donors' samples. The CDR3 sequence: CASSPRQGARGTDTQYF. The CDR3 DNA is TGTGCCAGCAGCCCGCGACAGGGGGCAAGAGGCACAGATACGCAGTATTTT.